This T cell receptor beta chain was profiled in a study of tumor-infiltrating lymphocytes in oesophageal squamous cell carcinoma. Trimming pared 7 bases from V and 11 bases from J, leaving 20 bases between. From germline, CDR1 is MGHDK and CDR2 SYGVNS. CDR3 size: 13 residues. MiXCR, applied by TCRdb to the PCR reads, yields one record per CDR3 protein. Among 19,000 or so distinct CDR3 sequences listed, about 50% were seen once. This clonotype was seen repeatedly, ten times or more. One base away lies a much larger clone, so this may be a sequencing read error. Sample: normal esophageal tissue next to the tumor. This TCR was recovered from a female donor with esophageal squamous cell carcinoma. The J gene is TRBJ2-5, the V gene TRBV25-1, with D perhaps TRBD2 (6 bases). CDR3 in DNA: TGTGCCAGCACCCAAGGTGGGGGAGGTGAGCAGTACTTC. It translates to CASTQGGGGEQYF.